This is a list of T cell receptor beta chains from one sample in a study of T cells in narcolepsy. TCRdb keeps only in-frame clones here, not all; method: immunoSEQ multiplex PCR. The table includes some 23,000 clones, around four fifths detected once. Sample: CD45RA- memory CD4+ T cells from PBMCs. These receptors all stem from a human donor with narcolepsy. Both conserved end residues are part of each CDR3. D genes are given only for firm matches. Clone sizes are given selectively: once, few, many, or a class where the clone is expanded.

D gene,J gene,V gene,clone size,CDR3 protein,CDR3 DNA
-,TRBJ2-5,TRBV15,-,CATSPDGLGETQYF,TGTGCCACCAGCCCAGACGGCCTAGGCGAGACCCAGTACTTC
TRBD1,TRBJ1-1,TRBV5-1,-,CASSLGQGGPEAFF,TGCGCCAGCAGCTTGGGACAGGGGGGTCCTGAAGCTTTCTTT
-,TRBJ1-5,TRBV7-8,-,CASSSQGSNQPQHF,TGTGCCAGCAGCTCGCAGGGTAGCAATCAGCCCCAGCATTTT
-,TRBJ2-7,TRBV15,-,CATSRGRVGVYEQYF,TGTGCCACCAGCAGAGGGCGGGTTGGAGTATACGAGCAGTACTTC
-,TRBJ2-1,TRBV19,-,CASSIFRSLHNEQFF,TGTGCCAGTAGTATATTCCGTTCCCTTCACAATGAGCAGTTCTTC
-,TRBJ2-7,TRBV7-2,-,CASSLNIAGQREQYF,TGTGCCAGCAGCTTAAATATTGCTGGACAGCGCGAGCAGTACTTC
-,TRBJ2-3,TRBV5-6,-,CASSLDPRSQYF,TGTGCCAGCAGCTTGGATCCGAGATCGCAGTATTTT
TRBD1,TRBJ1-2,TRBV29-1,-,CSVELAGQGFGGYTF,TGCAGCGTTGAGCTGGCGGGACAGGGTTTTGGCGGCTACACCTTC
TRBD2,TRBJ2-5,TRBV28,once,CASSRAGGETQYF,TGTGCCAGCAGTCGAGCGGGAGGGGAGACCCAGTACTTC
TRBD1,TRBJ2-5,TRBV2,-,CASSLKGGQGQETQYF,TGTGCCAGCAGCCTGAAAGGGGGACAGGGACAAGAGACCCAGTACTTC
-,TRBJ1-5,TRBV5-6,few,CASSRGVPAYSNQPQHF,TGTGCCAGCAGCCGCGGGGTCCCGGCATATAGCAATCAGCCCCAGCATTTT
TRBD2,TRBJ2-1,TRBV10-3,-,CAISETSGRVRGEQFF,TGTGCCATCAGTGAAACTAGCGGGAGGGTTCGGGGTGAGCAGTTCTTC
-,TRBJ2-1,TRBV7-3,-,CASSLYPGQPNEQFF,TGTGCCAGCAGCTTGTACCCTGGACAACCCAATGAGCAGTTCTTC
-,TRBJ2-3,TRBV2,-,CASKRTGTDTQYF,TGTGCCAGCAAGAGAACCGGCACAGATACGCAGTATTTT
TRBD2,TRBJ2-3,TRBV13,-,CASSPDLAGGTQYF,TGTGCCAGCAGCCCCGATCTAGCGGGAGGAACGCAGTATTTT
-,TRBJ1-3,TRBV14,-,CASSRSLAGNTIYF,TGTGCCAGCAGCCGCAGCTTGGCGGGAAACACCATATATTTT
-,TRBJ1-4,TRBV11-2,few,CASSPRGGDWGNEKLFF,TGTGCCAGCAGCCCCCGTGGTGGGGACTGGGGGAATGAAAAACTGTTTTTT
-,TRBJ1-2,TRBV6-1,-,CASSDRGNYGYTF,TGTGCCAGCAGTGACAGGGGTAACTATGGCTACACCTTC
TRBD2,TRBJ2-1,TRBV4-3,-,CASSLAGGPHEQFF,TGCGCCAGCAGCCTAGCGGGAGGGCCGCATGAGCAGTTCTTC
TRBD1,TRBJ2-7,TRBV6-1,-,CASSQHRGLYEQYF,TGTGCCAGCAGTCAGCACAGGGGCCTCTACGAGCAGTACTTC
-,TRBJ1-2,TRBV7-9,-,CASGRANYGYTF,TGTGCCAGCGGTAGAGCTAACTATGGCTACACCTTC
TRBD1,TRBJ1-2,TRBV19,few,CASKRDRAEPNYGYTF,TGTGCCAGTAAGAGGGACAGGGCGGAACCTAACTATGGCTACACCTTC
-,TRBJ2-7,TRBV5-4,-,CASSSGGTSYEQYF,TGTGCCAGCAGCTCGGGCGGTACCAGCTACGAGCAGTACTTC
-,TRBJ1-6,TRBV5-1,-,CASSMVGGESPLHF,TGCGCCAGCTCTATGGTCGGGGGGGAGTCACCCCTCCACTTT
-,TRBJ1-1,TRBV5-1,-,CASSPLDGTRTEAFF,TGCGCCAGCAGCCCCCTTGACGGGACAAGAACTGAAGCTTTCTTT
-,TRBJ1-5,TRBV11-2,once,CASSSSRGWDQPQHF,TGTGCCAGCAGCTCAAGCAGGGGATGGGATCAGCCCCAGCATTTT
-,TRBJ1-4,TRBV7-9,-,CASSLASGMEEKLFF,TGTGCCAGCAGCTTAGCATCAGGGATGGAAGAAAAACTGTTTTTT
-,TRBJ2-3,TRBV7-3,-,CASSLTSSGSTDTQYF,TGTGCCAGCAGCTTAACGTCGAGCGGTAGCACAGATACGCAGTATTTT
-,TRBJ2-7,TRBV28,-,CASFGVNSYEQYF,TGTGCCAGCTTTGGGGTAAACTCCTACGAGCAGTACTTC